This TCR beta chain comes out of a study of identical twins. This clonotype was seen at least ten times. Carrying unique molecular identifiers, the cDNA also gained a universal primer site through template switching. TCRdb ran MiXCR on the 5' RACE reads and lists one entry per CDR3 protein. The sample yields 350,000 to 450,000 distinct CDR3 sequences, around a sixth seen once. The V and J ends lost 2 bases and 4 bases respectively, with 15 bases between them. The CDR3 sequence is 15 residues long. Germline V gene lookup returns CDR1 SGHRS and CDR2 YFSETQ. The receptor was isolated from a man aged 50-60 years in good health. Source material: naive T cells sorted from blood. This chain connects TRBV5-1 to TRBJ2-5, with D tentatively TRBD2 (7 bases). The CDR3 sequence is CASSFAGEGVETQYF. CDR3 nucleotides: TGCGCCAGCAGCTTCGCCGGGGAGGGGGTAGAGACCCAGTACTTC. Based on the CDR3 plus reference TRBV5-1 and TRBJ2-5, the full variable domain is KAGVTQTPRYLIKTRGQQVTLSCSPISGHRSVSWYQQTPGQGLQFLFEYFSETQRNKGNFPGRFSGRQFSNSRSEMNVSTLELGDSALYLCASSFAGEGVETQYFGPGTRLLVL.